This passage covers 6 T cell receptor beta chains from one sample sequenced in a study of cytomegalovirus exposure and HLA in healthy donors. 13 Jbeta primers and 60 Vbeta primers were used for the PCR. Only in-frame clones appear in the TCRdb table, and some are missing; sequencing was by immunoSEQ multiplex PCR. The data hold approximately 140,000 clones, with around 78% observed a single time. What was sequenced was PBMCs. These receptors were collected from a male donor in good health and CMV-seronegative.

The chain employs TRBV19 and TRBJ2-1; 12 positions agree with TRBD2. Germline trimming cut 4 bases from V and 7 bases from J; bases unmatched to any gene: 20. The CDR3 spans 20 residues. The germline CDR1 and CDR2 sequences are LNHDA and SQIVND (reference sequence). In DNA, the CDR3 is TGTGCCAGTAGTAACCTAGCGGGGGGGTATTACTACAGGAGGGGTAATGAGCAGTTCTTC. It yields the protein CASSNLAGGYYYRRGNEQFF.

V is TRBV27 and J is TRBJ1-1; D is unresolved. The CDR3 totals 13 residues. V lost 2 bases and J 0 bases, leaving 4 bases between the germline ends. Germline CDR1 and CDR2: MNHEY and SMNVEV (reference sequence). DNA for the CDR3: TGTGCCAGCAGTTTAAACTTGAACACTGAAGCTTTCTTT. Its protein is CASSLNLNTEAFF.

The chain combines TRBV5-1 with TRBJ1-1; D is possibly TRBD1 (5 bases). The V end was cut by 1 base, the J end by 3 bases, with 13 bases between. This CDR3 has 15 amino acids. Germline V gene lookup returns CDR1 SGHRS and CDR2 YFSETQ. The CDR3 loop reads CASSLYAGGDTEAFF. The CDR3 DNA is TGCGCCAGCAGCTTGTATGCGGGGGGGGACACTGAAGCTTTCTTT.

This CDR3 is CASGPGGTYSGANVLTF. CDR3 sequence (DNA): TGTGCTAGTGGTCCGGGAGGGACCTACTCTGGGGCCAACGTCCTGACTTTC. The rearrangement uses TRBV12-5 and TRBJ2-6; 8 bases are shared with TRBD2. The CDR3 loop spans 17 amino acids. Germline V gene data show CDR1 as LGHNT and CDR2 as FRNRAP. V was clipped by 5 bases and J by 0 bases; unmatched bases: 6.

The chain has TRBV6-4 and TRBJ1-6; 10 nucleotides match TRBD1. Germline lookup yields CDR1 MRHNA and CDR2 SNTAGT. After removal of 0 bases from V and 7 bases from J, the junction contained 0 bases not matched to a gene. The CDR3 runs 15 residues. The CDR3 is CASSDSTGGNSPLHF. The CDR3 DNA reads as TGTGCCAGCAGTGACTCGACAGGGGGCAATTCACCCCTCCACTTT.

The V gene is TRBV10-3, the J gene TRBJ2-5; D gene unclear. The CDR3 extends over 15 amino acids. The germline V gene has CDR1 ENHRY and CDR2 SYGVKD. Trimming took off 8 bases at V and 3 bases at J, with 19 bases between the two ends. The CDR3 nucleotides read TGTGCCATCCGGTCAGAACAGACCATGAAAGAGACCCAGTACTTC. Translated: CAIRSEQTMKETQYF.